A single TCR beta chain is shown here with its context. Its antigen is not identified. The sample belongs to a study of T cells in Graves' hyperthyroidism and ophthalmopathy. Trimming took off 3 bases at V and 7 bases at J, with 14 bases between the two ends. CDR1 is SGDLS and CDR2 is YYNGEE in the germline V gene. The CDR3 sequence is 15 residues long. Study-level findings and limits: In blood, most of the thyroid clonotypes expanded above 0.001 were also present.

It was RNA transcripts that yielded the amplified TCR beta CDR3 regions. Initially, a first-round RT-PCR of the TCR CDR3 employed the HTBI primer set. TCRdb redid the calling of the multiplex PCR reads with MiXCR, one entry per CDR3 protein. This sample has about 590,000 distinct CDR3 sequences, with 11% to 15% found just once. The PBMCs were taken from around 10 ml of fresh peripheral blood. The V and J genes are TRBV9 and TRBJ1-6; tentative D call: TRBD1 (6 bases). This TCR was sampled from a woman aged 18-30 years with Graves' ophthalmopathy. Sample: blood. CDR3 sequence (DNA): TGTGCCAGCAGCGCAACGGGACAAGGGAATTCACCCCTCCACTTT. Translated, it gives CASSATGQGNSPLHF.